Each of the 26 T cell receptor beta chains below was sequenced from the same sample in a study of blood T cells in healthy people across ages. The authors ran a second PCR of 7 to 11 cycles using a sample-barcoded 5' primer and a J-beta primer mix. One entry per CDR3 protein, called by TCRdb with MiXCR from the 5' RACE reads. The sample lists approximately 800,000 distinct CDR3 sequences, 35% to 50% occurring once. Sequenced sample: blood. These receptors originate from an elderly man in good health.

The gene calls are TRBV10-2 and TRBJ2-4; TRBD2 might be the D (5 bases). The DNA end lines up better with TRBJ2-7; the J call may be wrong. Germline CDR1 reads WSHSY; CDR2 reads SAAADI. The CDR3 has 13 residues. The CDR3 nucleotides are TGCGCCAGCAGTGCCCGGGGAGCGGACGAGCAGTACTTC. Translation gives CASSARGADEQYF.

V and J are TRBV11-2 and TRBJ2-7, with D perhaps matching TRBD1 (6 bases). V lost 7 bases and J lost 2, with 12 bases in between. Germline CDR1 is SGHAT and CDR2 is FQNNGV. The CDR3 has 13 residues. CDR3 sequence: CASILQGAYEQYF. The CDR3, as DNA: TGTGCCAGCATACTACAGGGAGCCTACGAGCAGTACTTC.

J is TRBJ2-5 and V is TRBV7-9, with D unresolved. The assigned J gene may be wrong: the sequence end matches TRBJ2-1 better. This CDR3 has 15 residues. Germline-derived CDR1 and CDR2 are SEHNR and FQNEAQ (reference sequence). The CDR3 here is CASSLSTGSQETQFF. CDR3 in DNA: TGTGCCAGCAGCTTATCAACGGGCAGCCAAGAGACCCAGTTCTTC.

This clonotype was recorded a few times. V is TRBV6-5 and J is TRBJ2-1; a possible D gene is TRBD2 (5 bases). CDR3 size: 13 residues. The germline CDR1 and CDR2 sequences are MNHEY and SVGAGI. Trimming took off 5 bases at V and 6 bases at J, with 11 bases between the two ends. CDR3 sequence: CASSETMVNEQFF. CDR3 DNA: TGTGCCAGCAGTGAGACTATGGTCAATGAGCAGTTCTTC.

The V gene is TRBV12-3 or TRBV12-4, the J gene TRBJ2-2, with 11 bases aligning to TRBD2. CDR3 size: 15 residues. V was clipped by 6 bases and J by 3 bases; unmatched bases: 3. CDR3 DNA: TGTGCCAGCAGCAAACTAGCGGGAGACACCGGGGAGCTGTTTTTT. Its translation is CASSKLAGDTGELFF.

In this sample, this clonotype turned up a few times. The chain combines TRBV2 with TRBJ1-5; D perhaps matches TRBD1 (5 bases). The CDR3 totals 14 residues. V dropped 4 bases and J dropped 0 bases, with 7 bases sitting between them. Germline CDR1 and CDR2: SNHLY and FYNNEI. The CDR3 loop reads CASSVRGSNQPQHF. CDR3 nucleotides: TGTGCCAGCAGTGTTAGGGGTAGCAATCAGCCCCAGCATTTT.

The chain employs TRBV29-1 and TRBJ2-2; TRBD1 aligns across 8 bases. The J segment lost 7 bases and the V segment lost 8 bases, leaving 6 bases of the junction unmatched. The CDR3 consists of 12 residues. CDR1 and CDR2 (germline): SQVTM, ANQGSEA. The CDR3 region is CSSRGRHGELFF. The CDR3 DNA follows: TGCAGCAGCAGGGGGCGACACGGGGAGCTGTTTTTT.

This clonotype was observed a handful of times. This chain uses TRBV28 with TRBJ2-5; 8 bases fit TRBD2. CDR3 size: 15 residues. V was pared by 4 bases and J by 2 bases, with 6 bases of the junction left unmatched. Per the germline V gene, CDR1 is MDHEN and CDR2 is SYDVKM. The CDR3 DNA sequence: TGTGCCAGCAGTTCCCCCGCTAGCGGGCAAGAGACCCAGTACTTC. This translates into CASSSPASGQETQYF.

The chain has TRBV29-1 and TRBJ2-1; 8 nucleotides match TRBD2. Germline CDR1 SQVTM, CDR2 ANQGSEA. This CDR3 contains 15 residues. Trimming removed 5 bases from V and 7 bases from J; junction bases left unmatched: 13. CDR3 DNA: TGCAGCGTTAATCTTCTGGGACTAGGGGCTAATGAGCAGTTCTTC. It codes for CSVNLLGLGANEQFF.

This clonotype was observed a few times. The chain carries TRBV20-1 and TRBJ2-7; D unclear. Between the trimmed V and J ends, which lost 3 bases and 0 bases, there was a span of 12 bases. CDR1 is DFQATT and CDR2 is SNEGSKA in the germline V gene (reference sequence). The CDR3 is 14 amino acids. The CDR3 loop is CSARAGINSYEQYF. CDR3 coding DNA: TGCAGTGCTAGGGCAGGAATAAACTCCTACGAGCAGTACTTC.

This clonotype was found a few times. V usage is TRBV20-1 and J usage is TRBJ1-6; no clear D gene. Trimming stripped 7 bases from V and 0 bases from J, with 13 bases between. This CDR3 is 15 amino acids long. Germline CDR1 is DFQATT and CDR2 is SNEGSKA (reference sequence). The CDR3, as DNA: TGCAGTGACCAAGATCGGGCCTCCTATAATTCACCCCTCCACTTT. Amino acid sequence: CSDQDRASYNSPLHF.

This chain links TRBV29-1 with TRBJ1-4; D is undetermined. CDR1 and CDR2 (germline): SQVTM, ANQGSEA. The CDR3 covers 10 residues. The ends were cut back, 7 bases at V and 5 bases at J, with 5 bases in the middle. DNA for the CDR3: TGCAGCGCCGAAAATGAAAAACTGTTTTTT. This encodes CSAENEKLFF.

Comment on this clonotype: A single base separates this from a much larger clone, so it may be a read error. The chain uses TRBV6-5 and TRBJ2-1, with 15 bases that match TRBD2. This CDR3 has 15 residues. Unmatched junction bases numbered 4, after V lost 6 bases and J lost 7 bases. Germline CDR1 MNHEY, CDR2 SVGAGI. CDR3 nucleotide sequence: TGTGCCAGCAGGCACGGACTAGCGGGAGGGAATGAGCAGTTCTTC. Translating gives CASRHGLAGGNEQFF.

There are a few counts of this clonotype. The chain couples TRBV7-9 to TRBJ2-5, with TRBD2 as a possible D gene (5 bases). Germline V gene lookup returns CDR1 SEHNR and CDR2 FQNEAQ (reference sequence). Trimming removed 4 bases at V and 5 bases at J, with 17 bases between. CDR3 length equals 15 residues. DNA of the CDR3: TGTGCCAGCAGCTCATGGACCGGGAAGGTGGAGACCCAGTACTTC. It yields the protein CASSSWTGKVETQYF.

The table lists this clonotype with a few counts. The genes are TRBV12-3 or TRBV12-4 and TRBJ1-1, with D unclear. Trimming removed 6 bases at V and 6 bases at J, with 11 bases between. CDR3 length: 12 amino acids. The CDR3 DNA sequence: TGTGCCAGCAGCATCCAGGACGCTGAAGCTTTCTTT. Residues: CASSIQDAEAFF.

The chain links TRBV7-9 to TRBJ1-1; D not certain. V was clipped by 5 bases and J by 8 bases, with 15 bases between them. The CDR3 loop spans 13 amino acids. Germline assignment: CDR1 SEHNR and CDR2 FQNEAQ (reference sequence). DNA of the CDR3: TGTGCCAGCAGCCCCCCTATGTCGGAAGAAGCTTTCTTT. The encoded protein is CASSPPMSEEAFF.

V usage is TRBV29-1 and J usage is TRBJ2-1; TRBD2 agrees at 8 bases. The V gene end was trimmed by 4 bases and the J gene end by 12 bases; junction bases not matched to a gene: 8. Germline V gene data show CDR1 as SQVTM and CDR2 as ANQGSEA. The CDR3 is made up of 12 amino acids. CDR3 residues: CSVALGGGGQFF. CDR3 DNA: TGCAGCGTTGCCCTCGGGGGGGGTGGGCAGTTCTTC.

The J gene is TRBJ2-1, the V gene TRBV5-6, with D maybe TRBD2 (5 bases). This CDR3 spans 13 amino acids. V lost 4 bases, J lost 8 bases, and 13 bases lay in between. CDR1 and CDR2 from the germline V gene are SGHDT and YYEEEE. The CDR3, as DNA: TGTGCCAGCAGCCCGGACTTTACGGATGAGCAGTTCTTC. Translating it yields CASSPDFTDEQFF.

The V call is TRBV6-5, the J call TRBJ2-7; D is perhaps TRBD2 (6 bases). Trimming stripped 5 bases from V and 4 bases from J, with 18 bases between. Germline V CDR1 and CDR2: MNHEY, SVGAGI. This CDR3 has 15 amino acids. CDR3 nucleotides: TGTGCCAGCAGTACACTGGCCGTTGCGGGATACGAGCAGTACTTC. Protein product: CASSTLAVAGYEQYF.

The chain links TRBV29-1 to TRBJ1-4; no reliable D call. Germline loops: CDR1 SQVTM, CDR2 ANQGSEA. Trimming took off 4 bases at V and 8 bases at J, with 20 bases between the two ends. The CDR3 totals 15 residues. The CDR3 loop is CSVGVSAPEEEKLFF. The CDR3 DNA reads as TGCAGCGTTGGGGTGTCGGCTCCAGAGGAAGAAAAACTGTTTTTT.

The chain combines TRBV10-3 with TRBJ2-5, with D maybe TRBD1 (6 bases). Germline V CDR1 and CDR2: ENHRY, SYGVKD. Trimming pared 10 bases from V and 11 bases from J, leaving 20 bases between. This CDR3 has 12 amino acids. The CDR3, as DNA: TGTGCCAGCGGTCCTGGGGGCAATGAGCAGTACTTC. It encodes CASGPGGNEQYF.

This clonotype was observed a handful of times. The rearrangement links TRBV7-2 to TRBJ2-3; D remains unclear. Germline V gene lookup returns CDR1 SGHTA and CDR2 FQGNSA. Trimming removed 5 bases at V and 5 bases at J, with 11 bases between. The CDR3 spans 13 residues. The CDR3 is CASSRSRLDTQYF. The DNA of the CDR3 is TGTGCCAGCAGCCGAAGTAGATTAGATACGCAGTATTTT.

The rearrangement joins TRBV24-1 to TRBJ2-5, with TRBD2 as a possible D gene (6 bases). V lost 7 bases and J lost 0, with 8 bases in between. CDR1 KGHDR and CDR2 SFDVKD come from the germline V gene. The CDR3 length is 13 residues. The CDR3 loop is CATSSSDQETQYF. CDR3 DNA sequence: TGTGCCACCAGCTCTAGCGACCAAGAGACCCAGTACTTC.

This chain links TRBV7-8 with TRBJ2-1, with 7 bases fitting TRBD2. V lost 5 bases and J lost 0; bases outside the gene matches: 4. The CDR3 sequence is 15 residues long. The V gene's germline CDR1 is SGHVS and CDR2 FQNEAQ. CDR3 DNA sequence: TGTGCCAGCAGCAAAAGCGGGACCTCCTACAATGAGCAGTTCTTC. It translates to CASSKSGTSYNEQFF.

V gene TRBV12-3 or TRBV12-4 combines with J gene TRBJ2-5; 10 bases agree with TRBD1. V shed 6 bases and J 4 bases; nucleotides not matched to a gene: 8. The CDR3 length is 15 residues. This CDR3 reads CASSRWTGGVETQYF. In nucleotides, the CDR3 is TGTGCCAGCAGCCGGTGGACAGGGGGGGTAGAGACCCAGTACTTC.

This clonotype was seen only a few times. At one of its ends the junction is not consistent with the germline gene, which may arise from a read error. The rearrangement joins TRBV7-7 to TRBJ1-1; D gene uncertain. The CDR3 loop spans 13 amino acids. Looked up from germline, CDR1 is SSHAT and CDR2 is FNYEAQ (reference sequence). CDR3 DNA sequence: TGTGCTAGCAGCCCCCTGGTGGGCACTGAAGCTTTCTTT. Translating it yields CASSPLVGTEAFF. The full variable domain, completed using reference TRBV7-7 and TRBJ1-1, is GAGVSQSPRYKVTKRGQDVTLRCDPISSHATLYWYQQALGQGPEFLTYFNYEAQPDKSGLPSDRFSAERPEGSISTLTIQRTEQRDSAMYRCASSPLVGTEAFFGQGTRLTVV.